The sequence of this T cell receptor beta chain was determined in a study of neurological immune-mediated disorders. Study-wide results and limits: Across subjects, no CDR3 amino acid sequence appeared in expanded clones of more than one subject, a finding that suggested private repertoires in all groups.

Synthesis of cDNA was carried out by template-switch 5'RACE. The reaction used 10-nucleotide random UMIs. In TCRdb, the 5' RACE reads were re-called with MiXCR into one record per CDR3 protein. In the table there are 54,000 or so distinct CDR3 sequences, roughly 3.5% of which are singletons. This CDR3 is built from 14 residues. The trim removed 5 bases at V and 3 bases at J, leaving 1 base unmatched. Germline V gene data show CDR1 as MNHEY and CDR2 as SVGAGI. This clonotype has at least ten counts. Its target is not known. Sequencing was done on a sample of PBMCs. The chain joins TRBV6-5 to TRBJ2-7, with 13 nucleotides matching TRBD2. The source of this sequence is a woman under 40 with multiple sclerosis. The DNA for the CDR3 is TGTGCCAGCAGTCGGACTAGCGGGGGCTACGAGCAGTACTTC. Residues: CASSRTSGGYEQYF.